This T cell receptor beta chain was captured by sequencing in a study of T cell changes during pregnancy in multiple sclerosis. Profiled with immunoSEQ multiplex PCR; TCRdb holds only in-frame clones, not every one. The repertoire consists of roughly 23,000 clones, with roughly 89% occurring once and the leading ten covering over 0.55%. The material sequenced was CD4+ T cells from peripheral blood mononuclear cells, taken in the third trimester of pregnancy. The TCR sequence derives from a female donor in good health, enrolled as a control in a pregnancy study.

The CDR3 protein is CASSAGSGPQQETQYF. CDR3 DNA: TGTGCCAGCAGCGCCGGTAGCGGTCCCCAACAAGAGACCCAGTACTTC. The rearrangement joins TRBV7-9 to TRBJ2-5; TRBD2 might be the D (6 bases). The CDR3 is made up of 16 amino acids. Germline V gene sequence: CDR1 SEHNR, CDR2 FQNEAQ (reference sequence). With 5 bases removed from V and 2 bases from J, the gap between germline ends came to 18 bases.